The clone carrying this T cell receptor (beta chain) was seen a handful of times. Its antigen is not identified. Trimming took off 5 bases at V and 1 base at J, with 14 bases between the two ends. Germline lookup yields CDR1 SGHTA and CDR2 FQGTGA. The CDR3 loop spans 15 amino acids. This entry comes from a study of T-cell reconstitution after alpha-beta-depleted transplantation in children. Unique molecular identifiers featured in how the TCRbeta library was prepared. Using its own MiXCR run on the PCR reads, TCRdb lists one record per CDR3 protein. Of 250,000 to 350,000 distinct CDR3 sequences detected, roughly 25% appear once; the ten largest clones hold over 9.5%. Findings and limits, study-wide: After one year, T-cell counts and TCRbeta diversity mostly came from new T cells.

The input for sequencing was PBMCs, mostly from graft donor cells, taken 180 days after TCRalphabeta/CD19-depleted stem cell transplant. The chain uses TRBV7-3 and TRBJ1-1; D is perhaps TRBD1 (6 bases). This clonotype was sampled from a male patient under 18 who had a stem cell transplant for acute lymphoblastic leukemia, so the T cells may come from the graft donor. Here the CDR3 reads CASSELGTPNTEAFF. The CDR3 coding sequence is TGTGCCAGCAGCGAGCTTGGGACACCGAACACTGAAGCTTTCTTT. The complete variable domain, with remaining parts taken from reference TRBV7-3 and TRBJ1-1, reads GAGVSQTPSNKVTEKGKYVELRCDPISGHTALYWYRQSLGQGPEFLIYFQGTGAADDSGLPNDRFFAVRPEGSVSTLKIQRTERGDSAVYLCASSELGTPNTEAFFGQGTRLTVV.